These 9 T cell receptor beta chains were sequenced from one sample in a study of CD8 T cells in Susac syndrome. Reverse transcription of about 0.5 to 1 ug RNA used random hexamers. From the immunoSEQ multiplex PCR reads, TCRdb called clonotypes with MiXCR, one entry per CDR3 protein. The profile covers roughly 120,000 distinct CDR3 sequences, with approximately 95% appearing a single time and approximately 0.3% taken by the ten largest. The material sequenced was CD8+ T cells from PBMCs. The receptors were gathered from a human donor with multiple sclerosis.

The chain carries TRBV4-1 and TRBJ2-4, with 9 bases identical to TRBD1. The J segment lost 0 bases and the V segment lost 1 base, leaving 7 bases of the junction unmatched. The CDR3 consists of 18 residues. CDR1 is MGHRA and CDR2 is YSYEKL in the germline V gene. CDR3 DNA: TGCGCCAGCAGCCAAGTCGCCGGGACAGGGTTAGCCAAAAACATTCAGTACTTC. It is translated as CASSQVAGTGLAKNIQYF.

V is TRBV21-1 and J is TRBJ1-4; TRBD1 was called by the table and not checked on the DNA. TRBV21-1 is noted as a pseudogene. The CDR3 has 18 residues. DNA of the CDR3: TGTGCCACCTCGCAACGGAGGGACGCCCATGCAACTAATGAAAAACTGTTTTTT. Its translation is CATSQRRDAHATNEKLFF.

This clonotype was seen once. The chain combines TRBV9 with TRBJ2-1, with D uncertain. V was cut by 5 bases and J by 8 bases, with 11 bases left in between. Per germline, CDR1 SGDLS and CDR2 YYNGEE. The CDR3 consists of 12 residues. DNA for the CDR3: TGTGCCAGCAGTCCCCTGGGCGATGAGCAGTTCTTC. This gives the protein CASSPLGDEQFF.

The V call is TRBV6-1, the J call TRBJ1-2; D is possibly TRBD1 (6 bases). The CDR3 contains 15 residues. Per germline, CDR1 MNHNS and CDR2 SASEGT. The V end lost 6 bases, the J end lost 5 bases, and 19 bases lay between the germline ends. The chain's CDR3 is CASSTGTLGGYGYTF. In DNA, the CDR3 is TGTGCCAGCAGCACCGGGACACTCGGAGGGTATGGCTACACCTTC.

The CDR3 loop reads CASSIRNSGTGELFF. CDR3 nucleotides: TGCGCCAGCAGCATCCGAAACAGTGGCACCGGGGAGCTGTTTTTT. The chain links TRBV5-1 to TRBJ2-2; unclear D gene. V dropped 4 bases and J dropped 4 bases, with 14 bases sitting between them. Per germline, CDR1 SGHRS and CDR2 YFSETQ. This CDR3 is built from 15 residues.

This clonotype was seen more than once but under ten times. The V call is TRBV29-1, the J call TRBJ2-3, with D perhaps matching TRBD1 or TRBD2 (5 bases each). The CDR3 totals 15 residues. The V gene's germline CDR1 is SQVTM and CDR2 ANQGSEA. Trimming pared 0 bases from V and 5 bases from J, leaving 15 bases between. The CDR3 spells CSVEDGQGPGDTQYF. In DNA form, the CDR3 reads TGCAGCGTTGAAGATGGGCAGGGACCGGGAGATACGCAGTATTTT.

This clonotype appeared a single time. The chain couples TRBV9 to TRBJ1-2; no reliable D call. The CDR3 spans 15 residues. Between the trimmed V and J ends, which lost 0 bases and 2 bases, there was a span of 11 bases. Germline lookup yields CDR1 SGDLS and CDR2 YYNGEE. CDR3 sequence: CASSVAGRVNYGYTF. CDR3 nucleotide sequence: TGTGCCAGCAGCGTAGCGGGCAGAGTGAACTATGGCTACACCTTC.

V and J are TRBV20-1 and TRBJ2-7; D is perhaps TRBD1 (5 bases). CDR1 DFQATT and CDR2 SNEGSKA come from the germline V gene (reference sequence). Deletions cut 1 base from V and 2 bases from J, with 15 bases between. CDR3 size: 15 residues. CDR3 region: CSARGRAHVTYEQYF. CDR3 DNA: TGCAGTGCTAGAGGCAGGGCGCATGTTACCTACGAGCAGTACTTC.

The chain uses TRBV20-1 and TRBJ2-7; TRBD1 matches at 10 bases. The CDR3 is made up of 14 amino acids. Germline trimming cut 0 bases from V and 3 bases from J; bases unmatched to any gene: 2. Germline CDR1 DFQATT, CDR2 SNEGSKA (reference sequence). The CDR3 region has the DNA TGCAGTGCTAGAGATGGGACAGGGGACTACGAGCAGTACTTC. Amino acid sequence: CSARDGTGDYEQYF.